Listed here are 14 T cell receptor beta chains from one sample, sequenced in a study of blood T cell repertoires in COVID-19 (dated by TCRdb to about 2020). Libraries were prepared through the immunoSEQ multiplex PCR assay. TCRdb carries this immuneACCESS record with in-frame sequences only. Its versions omit some clonotypes, under half of them owing to an unresolved V gene in the studies checked, with the rest unexplained. The sample table records some 200,000 clones; 65% to 85% of these occur just once. The biggest ten clones account for less than 11% of the sample. Sequenced: peripheral blood. The receptors originated from a woman older than 75 with acute or convalescent COVID-19.

This clone was seen a single time. The sample carries other DNA sequences with the same CDR3. The V gene is TRBV6-2 or TRBV6-3, the J gene TRBJ1-5; D not certain. Germline values: CDR1 MNHEY, CDR2 SVGEGT. This CDR3 spans 15 amino acids. Trimming left V 0 bases short and J 4 bases short, with 10 bases between. The CDR3 is CASSYSGGVNQPQHF. DNA for the CDR3: TGTGCCAGCAGTTACTCAGGAGGAGTTAATCAGCCCCAGCATTTT.

This rearrangement joins TRBV2 to TRBJ2-1; 8 bases line up with TRBD2. CDR1 and CDR2 (germline): SNHLY, FYNNEI. Trimming removed 8 bases from V and 8 bases from J; junction bases left unmatched: 8. The CDR3 totals 13 residues. The CDR3 loop reads CASRSGSTDEQFF. CDR3 nucleotide sequence: TGTGCCAGCCGAAGCGGGAGTACCGATGAGCAGTTCTTC.

The V gene is TRBV30, the J gene TRBJ1-2, with D hard to call. Germline values: CDR1 GTSNPN, CDR2 SVGIG (reference sequence). CDR3 length equals 11 residues. Deletions cut 7 bases from V and 5 bases from J, with 11 bases between. CDR3 DNA sequence: TGTGCCTCCTCTAATCGATATGGCTACACCTTC. It specifies CASSNRYGYTF.

This clone was observed a single time. This rearrangement joins TRBV7-9 to TRBJ1-2; D is unclear. Germline CDR1 and CDR2: SEHNR and FQNEAQ (reference sequence). Trimming cost V 3 bases and J 4 bases, with 9 bases left between them. The CDR3 is 13 amino acids. CDR3 DNA: TGTGCCAGCAGCTTGGGCCCAGGCTATGGCTACACCTTC. Its translation: CASSLGPGYGYTF. The whole variable domain, filled in from reference TRBV7-9 and TRBJ1-2, reads DTGVSQNPRHKITKRGQNVTFRCDPISEHNRLYWYRQTLGQGPEFLTYFQNEAQLEKSRLLSDRFSAERPKGSFSTLEIQRTEQGDSAMYLCASSLGPGYGYTFGSGTRLTVV.

The chain couples TRBV20-1 to TRBJ1-6; D call uncertain. The CDR3 spans 14 residues. Trimming left V 3 bases short and J 3 bases short, with 9 bases between. Germline V gives CDR1 DFQATT, CDR2 SNEGSKA (reference sequence). The CDR3 spells CSASAVIYNSPLHF. CDR3 in DNA: TGCAGTGCTAGTGCCGTTATCTATAATTCACCCCTCCACTTT.

The chain uses TRBV6-2 or TRBV6-3 and TRBJ1-6, with 12 nucleotides matching TRBD1. Germline CDR1 and CDR2: MNHEY and SVGEGT. The CDR3 spans 17 residues. The trim removed 4 bases at V and 15 bases at J, leaving 16 bases unmatched. The CDR3 spells CASSSMLPGQGASNLHF. The CDR3 nucleotides are TGTGCCAGCAGTTCCATGCTCCCGGGACAGGGGGCTAGTAACCTCCACTTT.

The chain has TRBV7-2 and TRBJ2-7, with 9 nucleotides matching TRBD1. With 6 bases clipped from V and 3 bases from J, the junction kept 9 bases outside the gene matches. The CDR3 length is 15 residues. CDR1 and CDR2 (germline): SGHTA, FQGNSA. CDR3 sequence (DNA): TGTGCCAGCAGGCACGACAGGGGGGGACTCTACGAGCAGTACTTC. Residues: CASRHDRGGLYEQYF.

V gene TRBV6-5 combines with J gene TRBJ1-2; D is unresolved. This CDR3 has 16 residues. Trimming shortened V by 0 bases and J by 3 bases, and 14 bases separated the two germline ends. Germline CDR1 reads MNHEY; CDR2 reads SVGAGI. The CDR3 loop reads CASSYSSLLSDYGYTF. In DNA, the CDR3 is TGTGCCAGCAGTTACTCGAGTTTACTGTCGGACTATGGCTACACCTTC.

This clone was picked up one time. The chain employs TRBV18 and TRBJ1-2; D perhaps matches TRBD1 (5 bases). Germline lookup yields CDR1 KGHSH and CDR2 LQKENI. V lost 2 bases and J lost 8, with 15 bases in between. The CDR3 runs to 14 residues. CDR3 sequence (DNA): TGTGCCAGCTCACCAACGGGGCGGGGCGCGGGCTACACCTTC. Amino acid sequence: CASSPTGRGAGYTF.

V usage is TRBV10-3 and J usage is TRBJ1-2; no definite D call. V dropped 6 bases and J dropped 1 base, with 15 bases sitting between them. The CDR3 spans 15 residues. The germline V gene encodes CDR1 ENHRY and CDR2 SYGVKD. Here the CDR3 reads CAIREEVVSNYGYTF. The CDR3 nucleotides read TGTGCCATCAGGGAAGAGGTGGTTAGTAACTATGGCTACACCTTC.

J is TRBJ2-6 and V is TRBV4-2; D unclear. Trimming shortened V by 0 bases and J by 0 bases, and 9 bases separated the two germline ends. The length of the CDR3 is 17 residues. Germline loops: CDR1 LGHNA, CDR2 YNFKEQ. The CDR3 DNA sequence: TGTGCCAGCAGCCAAGAATCGTTCGTCTCTGGGGCCAACGTCCTGACTTTC. Translated, it gives CASSQESFVSGANVLTF.

The J gene is TRBJ1-2, the V gene TRBV11-2; TRBD1 matches 10 bases. Germline values: CDR1 SGHAT, CDR2 FQNNGV. There are 14 residues in the CDR3. Unmatched junction bases numbered 5, after V lost 4 bases and J lost 6 bases. CDR3 sequence (DNA): TGTGCCAGCAGCTCCCCGGGACAGGGGAATGGCTACACCTTC. This gives the protein CASSSPGQGNGYTF.

Notes on this clone: One junction end disagrees with the germline gene, perhaps due to a read error. This sample also contains other DNA sequences that code for the same CDR3. The rearrangement uses TRBV7-7 and TRBJ2-1; TRBD2 might be the D (5 bases). This CDR3 contains 14 residues. Per germline, CDR1 SSHAT and CDR2 FNYEAQ (reference sequence). The CDR3 bases are TGTGCTAGCAGCTTAGCAGGAGGCTACAATGAGCAGTTCTTC. It specifies CASSLAGGYNEQFF.

CDR3 nucleotides: TGCGCCAGCAGTTACGGACAGGGGTATCACGAAGGCTCTAATGAAAAACTGTTTTTT. It encodes CASSYGQGYHEGSNEKLFF. This sequence joins TRBV5-1 and TRBJ1-4, with 9 bases matching TRBD1. Germline V gives CDR1 SGHRS, CDR2 YFSETQ. The CDR3 is made up of 19 amino acids. V trimming: 5 bases; J trimming: 3 bases; junction bases outside the gene matches: 17.